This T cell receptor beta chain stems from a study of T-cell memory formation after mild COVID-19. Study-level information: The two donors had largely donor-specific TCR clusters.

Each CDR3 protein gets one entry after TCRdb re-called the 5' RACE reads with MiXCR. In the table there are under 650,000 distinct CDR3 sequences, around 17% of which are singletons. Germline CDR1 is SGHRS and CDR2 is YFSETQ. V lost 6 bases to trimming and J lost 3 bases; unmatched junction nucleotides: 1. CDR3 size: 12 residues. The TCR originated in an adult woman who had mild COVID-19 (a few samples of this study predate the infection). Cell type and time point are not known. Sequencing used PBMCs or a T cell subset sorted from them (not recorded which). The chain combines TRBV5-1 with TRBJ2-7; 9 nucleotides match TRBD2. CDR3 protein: CASISGSYEQYF. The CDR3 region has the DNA TGCGCCAGCATTAGCGGGAGCTACGAGCAGTACTTC.